This entry concerns a single T cell receptor beta chain. Germline values: CDR1 MNHNS, CDR2 SASEGT. Trimming removed 5 bases from V and 4 bases from J; junction bases left unmatched: 6. This CDR3 is 14 amino acids long. The iRepertoire nested amplicon-rescue multiplex PCR amplified TCR alpha and beta CDR3s from RNA. TCRdb reprocessed the multiplex PCR reads with MiXCR, giving one entry per CDR3 protein. The sample includes around 390,000 distinct CDR3 sequences, roughly two fifths of them seen just once. These data originate in a study of glioma-infiltrating T cells. This sequence was found in a human donor with low-grade glioma or glioblastoma, undergoing nonglioma brain surgery, or in good health (not recorded which). The gene calls are TRBV6-1 and TRBJ2-7, with 9 bases aligning to TRBD2. The sample was glioma tissue, nonneoplastic brain tissue, or PBMCs (not recorded which). The DNA of the CDR3 is TGTGCCAGCAGTTTAGCGGGAGCCTTGTACGAGCAGTACTTC. It codes for CASSLAGALYEQYF.